The clone carrying this T cell receptor beta chain appeared a few times. This entry is derived from a study of regulatory T cells in long-lasting Graves disease. The authors built TCR beta libraries using iRepertoire HTBI primers and Arm-PCR of CDR3 regions. TCRdb reanalysed the multiplex PCR reads using MiXCR and keeps one entry per CDR3 protein. The table has roughly 400,000 distinct CDR3 sequences, 15% seen once. With 0 bases clipped from V and 6 bases from J, the junction kept 3 bases outside the gene matches. The CDR3 runs 16 residues. Looked up from germline, CDR1 is LNHNV and CDR2 is YYDKDF (reference sequence). Time point reported: newly diagnosed GD, antithyroid drugs for less than 3 months. The authors made the TCR library using RNA they extracted from PBMCs. These data were also filed under a second study, of T cells in Graves' hyperthyroidism and ophthalmopathy. That investigation notes: Ophthalmopathy could be told apart from stable hyperthyroidism with a 13 V-J model.

The receptor comes from a woman between 35 and 50 years old with Graves disease. The starting material was peripheral blood mononuclear cells (PBMCs), obtained at new diagnosis, from a patient treated with antithyroid drugs. The chain couples TRBV15 to TRBJ2-7; 15 bases align to TRBD2. The CDR3 spells CATSRDWGLAGGEQYF. The CDR3 nucleotides are TGTGCCACCAGCAGAGATTGGGGACTAGCGGGAGGCGAGCAGTACTTC. The whole variable domain, filled in from reference TRBV15 and TRBJ2-7, reads DAMVIQNPRYQVTQFGKPVTLSCSQTLNHNVMYWYQQKSSQAPKLLFHYYDKDFNNEADTPDNFQSRRPNTSFCFLDIRSPGLGDTAMYLCATSRDWGLAGGEQYFGPGTRLTVT.